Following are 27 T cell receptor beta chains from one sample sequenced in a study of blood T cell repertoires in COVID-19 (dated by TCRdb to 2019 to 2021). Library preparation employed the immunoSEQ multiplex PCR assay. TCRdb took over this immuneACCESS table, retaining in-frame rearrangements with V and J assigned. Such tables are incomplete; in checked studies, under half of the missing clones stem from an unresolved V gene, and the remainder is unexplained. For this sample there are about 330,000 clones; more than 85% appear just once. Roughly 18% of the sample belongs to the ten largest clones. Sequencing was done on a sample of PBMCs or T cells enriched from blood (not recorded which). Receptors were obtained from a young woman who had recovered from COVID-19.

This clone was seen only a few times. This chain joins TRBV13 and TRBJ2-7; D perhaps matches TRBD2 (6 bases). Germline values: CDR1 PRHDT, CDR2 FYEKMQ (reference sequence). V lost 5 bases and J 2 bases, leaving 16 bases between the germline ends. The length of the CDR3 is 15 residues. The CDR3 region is CASSPMGTLPYEQYF. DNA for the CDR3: TGTGCCAGCAGCCCCATGGGGACTTTACCCTACGAGCAGTACTTC.

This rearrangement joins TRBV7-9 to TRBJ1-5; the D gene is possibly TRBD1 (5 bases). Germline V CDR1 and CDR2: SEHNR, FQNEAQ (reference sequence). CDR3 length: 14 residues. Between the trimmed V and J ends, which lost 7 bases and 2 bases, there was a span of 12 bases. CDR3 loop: CASTRGVGNQPQHF. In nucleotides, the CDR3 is TGTGCCAGCACACGGGGGGTCGGCAATCAGCCCCAGCATTTT. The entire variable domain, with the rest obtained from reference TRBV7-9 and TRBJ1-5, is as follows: DTGVSQNPRHKITKRGQNVTFRCDPISEHNRLYWYRQTLGQGPEFLTYFQNEAQLEKSRLLSDRFSAERPKGSFSTLEIQRTEQGDSAMYLCASTRGVGNQPQHFGDGTRLSIL.

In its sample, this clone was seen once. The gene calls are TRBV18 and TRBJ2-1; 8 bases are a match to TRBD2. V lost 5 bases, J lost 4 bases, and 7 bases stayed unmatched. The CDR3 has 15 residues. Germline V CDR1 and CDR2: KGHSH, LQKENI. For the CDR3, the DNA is TGTGCCAGCTCAGTCGGCAGCGGGAGTTACAATGAGCAGTTCTTC. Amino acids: CASSVGSGSYNEQFF.

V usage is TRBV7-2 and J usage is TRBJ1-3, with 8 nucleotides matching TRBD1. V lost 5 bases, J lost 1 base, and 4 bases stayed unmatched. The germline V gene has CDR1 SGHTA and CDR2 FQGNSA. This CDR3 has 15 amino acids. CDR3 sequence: CASSPDRGSGNTIYF. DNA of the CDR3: TGTGCCAGCAGCCCCGACAGGGGTTCTGGAAACACCATATATTTT.

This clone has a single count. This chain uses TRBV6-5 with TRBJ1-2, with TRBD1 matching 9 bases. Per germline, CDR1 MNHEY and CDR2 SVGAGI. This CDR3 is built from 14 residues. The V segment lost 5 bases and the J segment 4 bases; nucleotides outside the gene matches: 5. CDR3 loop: CASSPGTGRYGYTF. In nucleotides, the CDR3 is TGTGCCAGCAGTCCCGGGACAGGGCGCTATGGCTACACCTTC.

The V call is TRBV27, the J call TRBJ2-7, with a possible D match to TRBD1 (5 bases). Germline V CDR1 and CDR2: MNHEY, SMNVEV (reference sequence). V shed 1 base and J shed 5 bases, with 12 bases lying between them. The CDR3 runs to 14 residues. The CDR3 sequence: CASSLLRQGDEQYF. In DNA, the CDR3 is TGTGCCAGCAGTTTATTAAGGCAGGGCGACGAGCAGTACTTC.

CDR3: CASSFDGGDTEAFF. The CDR3 DNA reads TGTGCCAGCAGCTTTGACGGGGGGGACACTGAAGCTTTCTTT. The chain carries TRBV7-3 and TRBJ1-1; D possibly corresponds to TRBD1 (5 bases). The CDR3 covers 14 residues. V lost 3 bases, J lost 3 bases, and 11 bases lay in between. Germline lookup yields CDR1 SGHTA and CDR2 FQGTGA.

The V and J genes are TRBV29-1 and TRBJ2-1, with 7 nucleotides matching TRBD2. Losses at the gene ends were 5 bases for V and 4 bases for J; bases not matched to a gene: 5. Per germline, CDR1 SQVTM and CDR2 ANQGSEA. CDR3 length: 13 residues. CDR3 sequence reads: CSVKRDQYNEQFF. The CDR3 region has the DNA TGCAGCGTTAAGCGGGATCAGTACAATGAGCAGTTCTTC.

CDR3 sequence (DNA): TGTGCCACCAGTGAAACCGGGACAGGGGGCACAGATACGCAGTATTTT. Protein: CATSETGTGGTDTQYF. V usage is TRBV24-1 and J usage is TRBJ2-3, with 10 bases lining up with TRBD1. This CDR3 has 16 residues. V shed 4 bases and J 1 base; nucleotides not matched to a gene: 4. CDR1 is KGHDR, CDR2 SFDVKD, per germline.

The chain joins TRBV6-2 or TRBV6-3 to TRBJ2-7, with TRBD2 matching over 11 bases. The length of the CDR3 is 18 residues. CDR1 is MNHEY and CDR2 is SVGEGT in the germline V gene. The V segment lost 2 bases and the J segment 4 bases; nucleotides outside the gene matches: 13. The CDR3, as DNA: TGTGCCAGCAGTTACGCCATCCGGCCTAGCGGGGGGAATTACGAGCAGTACTTC. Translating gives CASSYAIRPSGGNYEQYF.

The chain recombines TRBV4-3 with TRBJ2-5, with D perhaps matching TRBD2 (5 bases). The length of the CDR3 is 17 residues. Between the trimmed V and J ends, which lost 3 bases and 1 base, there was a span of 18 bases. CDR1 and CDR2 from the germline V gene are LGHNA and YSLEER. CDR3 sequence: CASSHNGGLLGQETQYF. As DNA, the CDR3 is TGCGCCAGCAGCCACAATGGAGGACTCCTAGGCCAAGAGACCCAGTACTTC.

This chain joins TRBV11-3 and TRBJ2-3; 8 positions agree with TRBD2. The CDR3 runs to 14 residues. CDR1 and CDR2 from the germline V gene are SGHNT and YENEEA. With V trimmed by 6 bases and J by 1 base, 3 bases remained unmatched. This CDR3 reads CASSFSGGTDTQYF. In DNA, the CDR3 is TGTGCCAGCAGTTTTAGCGGGGGCACAGATACGCAGTATTTT.

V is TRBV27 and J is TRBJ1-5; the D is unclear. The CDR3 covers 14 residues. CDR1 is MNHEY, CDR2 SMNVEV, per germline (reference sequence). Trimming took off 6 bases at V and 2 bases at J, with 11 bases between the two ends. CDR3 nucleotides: TGTGCCAGCAGAGATTCTAGTGGCAATCAGCCCCAGCATTTT. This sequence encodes CASRDSSGNQPQHF.

The CDR3 DNA sequence: TGTGCCAGCAGCTTAGTAACCAGGGGTGGCAATCAGCCCCAGCATTTT. Residues: CASSLVTRGGNQPQHF. J is TRBJ1-5 and V is TRBV7-8, with D maybe TRBD1 (6 bases). V gave up 1 base and J gave up 2 bases, with 12 bases separating them. This CDR3 region has 16 residues. Germline CDR1 and CDR2: SGHVS and FQNEAQ.

The CDR3 sequence is CAIRKGQGGTDTQYF. The CDR3 DNA follows: TGTGCCATCAGGAAGGGACAGGGAGGCACAGATACGCAGTATTTT. The chain joins TRBV10-3 to TRBJ2-3, with 9 bases fitting TRBD1. The CDR3 covers 15 residues. Germline values: CDR1 ENHRY, CDR2 SYGVKD. After removal of 6 bases from V and 1 base from J, the junction contained 5 bases not matched to a gene.

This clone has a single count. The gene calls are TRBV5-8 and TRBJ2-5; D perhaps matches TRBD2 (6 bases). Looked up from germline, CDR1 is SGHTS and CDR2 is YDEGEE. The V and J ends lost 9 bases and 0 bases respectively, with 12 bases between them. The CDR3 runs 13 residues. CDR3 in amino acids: CAILAEYQETQYF. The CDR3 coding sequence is TGTGCCATCTTAGCGGAGTACCAAGAGACCCAGTACTTC.

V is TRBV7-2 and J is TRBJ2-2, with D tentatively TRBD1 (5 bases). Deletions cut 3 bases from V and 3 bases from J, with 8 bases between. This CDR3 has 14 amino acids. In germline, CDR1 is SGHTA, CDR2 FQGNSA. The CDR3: CASSLRQYTGELFF. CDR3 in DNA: TGTGCCAGCAGCTTGCGACAGTACACCGGGGAGCTGTTTTTT.

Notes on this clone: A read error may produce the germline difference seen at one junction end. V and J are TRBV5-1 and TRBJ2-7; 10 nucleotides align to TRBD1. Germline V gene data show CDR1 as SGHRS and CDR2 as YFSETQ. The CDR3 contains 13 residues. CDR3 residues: CASQPMTGGLSNF. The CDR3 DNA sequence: TGCGCCAGCCAACCGATGACAGGGGGCCTCAGCAACTTC.

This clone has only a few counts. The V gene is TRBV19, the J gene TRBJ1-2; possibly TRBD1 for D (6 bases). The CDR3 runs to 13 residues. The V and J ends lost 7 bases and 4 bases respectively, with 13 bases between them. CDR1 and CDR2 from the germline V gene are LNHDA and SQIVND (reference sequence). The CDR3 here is CASTRDNFYGYTF. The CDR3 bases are TGTGCCAGTACTCGGGACAACTTCTATGGCTACACCTTC.

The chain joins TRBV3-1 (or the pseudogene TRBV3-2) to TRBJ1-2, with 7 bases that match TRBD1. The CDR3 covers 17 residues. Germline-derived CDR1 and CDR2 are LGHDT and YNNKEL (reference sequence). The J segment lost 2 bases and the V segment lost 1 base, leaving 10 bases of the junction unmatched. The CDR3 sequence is CASSQGPGQLINYGYTF. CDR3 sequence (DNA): TGTGCCAGCAGCCAAGGTCCGGGACAGTTAATAAACTATGGCTACACCTTC.

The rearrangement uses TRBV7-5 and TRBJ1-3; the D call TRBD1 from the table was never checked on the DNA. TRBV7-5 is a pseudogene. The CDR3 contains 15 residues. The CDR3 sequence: CARSLWGQGVNTIYF. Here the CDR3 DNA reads TGTGCCAGAAGCTTATGGGGACAGGGTGTAAACACCATATATTTT.

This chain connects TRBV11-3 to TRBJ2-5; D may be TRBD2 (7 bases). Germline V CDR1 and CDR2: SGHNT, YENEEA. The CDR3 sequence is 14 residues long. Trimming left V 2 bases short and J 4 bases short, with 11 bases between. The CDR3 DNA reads TGTGCCAGCAGCTTAAGGGGGGGCCTAGAGACCCAGTACTTC. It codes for CASSLRGGLETQYF.

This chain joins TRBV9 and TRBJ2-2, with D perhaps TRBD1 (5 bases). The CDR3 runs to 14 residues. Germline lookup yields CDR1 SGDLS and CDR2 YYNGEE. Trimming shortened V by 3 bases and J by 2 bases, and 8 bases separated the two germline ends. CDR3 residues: CASSGTINTGELFF. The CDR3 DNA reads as TGTGCCAGCAGCGGGACAATTAACACCGGGGAGCTGTTTTTT.

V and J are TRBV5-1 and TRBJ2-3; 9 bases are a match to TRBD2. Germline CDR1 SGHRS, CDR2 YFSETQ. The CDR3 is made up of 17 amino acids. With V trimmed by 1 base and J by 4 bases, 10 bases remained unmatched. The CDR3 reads CASSLRASGKVADTQYF. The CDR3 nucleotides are TGCGCCAGCAGCTTGAGGGCTAGCGGGAAGGTGGCAGATACGCAGTATTTT.

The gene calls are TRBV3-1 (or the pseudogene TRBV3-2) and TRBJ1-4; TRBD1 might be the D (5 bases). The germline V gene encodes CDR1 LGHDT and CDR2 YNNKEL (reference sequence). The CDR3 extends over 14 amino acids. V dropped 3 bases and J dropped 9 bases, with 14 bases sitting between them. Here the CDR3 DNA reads TGTGCCAGCAGCCAGAGTGGGGGGGACCAAAAACTGTTTTTT. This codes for CASSQSGGDQKLFF.

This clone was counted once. DNA of the CDR3: TGCGCCAGCAGCCAAGATATGGGCTACTCTGGAAACACCATATATTTT. This sequence encodes CASSQDMGYSGNTIYF. V usage is TRBV4-3 and J usage is TRBJ1-3; unclear D gene. The CDR3 contains 16 residues. From germline, CDR1 is LGHNA and CDR2 YSLEER. Trimming cost V 0 bases and J 0 bases, with 9 bases left between them.

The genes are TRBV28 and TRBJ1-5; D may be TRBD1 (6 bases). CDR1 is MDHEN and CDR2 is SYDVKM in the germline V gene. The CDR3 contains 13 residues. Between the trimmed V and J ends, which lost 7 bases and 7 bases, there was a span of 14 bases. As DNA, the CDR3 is TGTGCCAGCACAGGGGTTATAGGACAGCCCCAGCATTTT. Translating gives CASTGVIGQPQHF.